What follows are 10 T cell receptor beta chains derived from one specimen sequenced in a study of cytomegalovirus exposure and HLA in healthy donors. The PCR was carried out with 60 Vbeta primers and 13 Jbeta primers. The repertoire was sequenced with immunoSEQ multiplex PCR; TCRdb's copy has only in-frame clones and lacks some. Seen here are some 99,000 clones, 73% observed once, and the top ten hold around 7.7%. The sequencing sample was made of PBMCs. The receptors here all came from a man aged 35 to 55 in good health and CMV-seronegative.

This sequence joins TRBV4-3 and TRBJ1-6, with a possible D match to TRBD1 (5 bases). Per germline, CDR1 LGHNA and CDR2 YSLEER. V lost 0 bases, J lost 8 bases, and 11 bases lay in between. This CDR3 is 15 amino acids long. The CDR3 sequence is CASSQDWRGYSPLHF. The CDR3 bases are TGCGCCAGCAGCCAAGACTGGAGGGGATATTCACCCCTCCACTTT.

The chain has TRBV28 and TRBJ1-2, with no clear D. This CDR3 has 12 residues. CDR1 is MDHEN and CDR2 is SYDVKM in the germline V gene. Trimming took 2 bases from V and 4 from J, leaving 5 bases between them. CDR3 region: CASSLIGYGYTF. The CDR3 DNA reads as TGTGCCAGCAGTTTAATCGGCTATGGCTACACCTTC.

The chain combines TRBV2 with TRBJ1-2; 8 nucleotides align to TRBD1. J was trimmed by 5 bases and V by 7 bases; bases with no gene match: 9. CDR1 is SNHLY, CDR2 FYNNEI, per germline. The CDR3 loop spans 14 amino acids. This CDR3 reads CASTPGQEGYGYTF. DNA of the CDR3: TGTGCCAGCACCCCGGGACAGGAAGGGTATGGCTACACCTTC. Supplemented by reference TRBV2 and TRBJ1-2, the full variable domain reads EPEVTQTPSHQVTQMGQEVILRCVPISNHLYFYWYRQILGQKVEFLVSFYNNEISEKSEIFDDQFSVERPDGSNFTLKIRSTKLEDSAMYFCASTPGQEGYGYTFGSGTRLTVV.

The chain carries TRBV6-6 and TRBJ1-1; TRBD1 is a possible D gene (5 bases). CDR3 length: 15 residues. V dropped 0 bases and J dropped 1 base, with 9 bases sitting between them. CDR1 MNHNY and CDR2 SVGAGI come from the germline V gene (reference sequence). CDR3 nucleotides: TGTGCCAGCAGTTACTCATCAGGGTGGAACACTGAAGCTTTCTTT. Amino acids: CASSYSSGWNTEAFF.

J is TRBJ2-7 and V is TRBV7-8; the match to TRBD2 covers 7 bases. The germline CDR1 and CDR2 sequences are SGHVS and FQNEAQ. The length of the CDR3 is 17 residues. After removal of 5 bases from V and 0 bases from J, the junction contained 13 bases not matched to a gene. CDR3 sequence: CASSPHGGAGLSYEQYF. Written as DNA, the CDR3 is TGTGCCAGCAGCCCCCACGGGGGAGCGGGGCTCTCCTACGAGCAGTACTTC.

The chain combines TRBV7-8 with TRBJ1-3; maybe TRBD1 (6 bases). Germline loops: CDR1 SGHVS, CDR2 FQNEAQ. The CDR3 sequence is 16 residues long. Trimming pared 5 bases from V and 0 bases from J, leaving 14 bases between. For the CDR3, the DNA is TGTGCCAGCAGCAGGGGGACATACAGCTCTGGAAACACCATATATTTT. It specifies CASSRGTYSSGNTIYF.

The J gene is TRBJ2-7, the V gene TRBV5-8; D is ambiguous. Trimming shortened V by 0 bases and J by 3 bases, and 10 bases separated the two germline ends. Germline lookup yields CDR1 SGHTS and CDR2 YDEGEE. The CDR3 is 14 residues long. CDR3 region: CASSLVRGHYEQYF. CDR3 bases: TGTGCCAGCAGCTTGGTCAGAGGCCACTACGAGCAGTACTTC.

The chain employs TRBV11-2 and TRBJ2-5; the match to TRBD2 covers 11 bases. This CDR3 spans 16 amino acids. Germline CDR1 is SGHAT and CDR2 is FQNNGV. V lost 1 base, J lost 5 bases, and 6 bases stayed unmatched. The CDR3 spells CASSLANSGGAETQYF. CDR3 DNA sequence: TGTGCCAGCAGCTTAGCAAATAGCGGGGGGGCGGAGACCCAGTACTTC.

The chain combines TRBV5-4 with TRBJ2-5; D may be TRBD1 (6 bases). The ends were cut back, 2 bases at V and 4 bases at J, with 12 bases in the middle. Germline-derived CDR1 and CDR2 are SGHNT and YYREEE (reference sequence). The CDR3 has 14 amino acids. The CDR3 DNA follows: TGTGCCAGCAGCTTAGACTCAGGGGTAGAGACCCAGTACTTC. Protein sequence: CASSLDSGVETQYF.

This clone has a handful of counts. The chain recombines TRBV25-1 with TRBJ2-2, with a weak D call TRBD2 (7 bases). Between the trimmed V and J ends, which lost 4 bases and 3 bases, there was a span of 12 bases. The CDR3 is 15 residues long. Per the germline V gene, CDR1 is MGHDK and CDR2 is SYGVNS. As DNA, the CDR3 is TGTGCCAGCAGTGGGGGGGGCGCTTACACCGGGGAGCTGTTTTTT. It yields the protein CASSGGGAYTGELFF.